This is a list of T cell receptor beta chains from one sample in a study of shared clonotypes between healthy human individuals. The repertoire was sequenced with immunoSEQ multiplex PCR; TCRdb's copy has only in-frame clones and lacks some. Among 450,000 to 500,000 clones listed, approximately 81% were seen once. Sample: PBMCs. Receptors originate from a middle-aged woman in good health. Some clones in this sample may be carry-over from other donors' samples. Both conserved end residues are part of each CDR3. A D gene is named only where the DNA matches it firmly. Clone size, where shown, is once, few, many, or a class for clones that have expanded.

D,size,V,J,CDR3,DNA
NA,NA,TRBV30,TRBJ2-3,CAWKSSSAPDTQYF,TGTGCCTGGAAAAGCTCAAGTGCTCCAGATACGCAGTATTTT
TRBD2,few,TRBV7-9,TRBJ2-1,CASSPGGLAGSEQFF,TGTGCCAGCAGCCCCGGCGGTCTAGCGGGATCTGAGCAGTTCTTC
NA,NA,TRBV7-8,TRBJ2-2,CASSLRSGAFGELFF,TGTGCCAGCAGCTTACGGTCAGGGGCATTCGGGGAGCTGTTTTTT
TRBD2,NA,TRBV14,TRBJ2-2,CASSPQSGGSRDTGELFF,TGTGCCAGCAGCCCTCAGTCTGGCGGGAGCAGAGACACCGGGGAGCTGTTTTTT
TRBD1,many,TRBV4-2,TRBJ1-4,CASSQDVPYTGGGGEKLFF,TGTGCCAGCAGCCAAGATGTACCCTATACAGGAGGGGGCGGTGAAAAACTGTTTTTT
TRBD1,NA,TRBV6-4,TRBJ1-2,CASSRGDSPDGYTF,TGTGCCAGCAGCCGAGGGGACAGCCCGGATGGCTACACCTTC
TRBD2,NA,TRBV6-1,TRBJ2-7,CASSETGGPQDEQYF,TGTGCCAGCAGTGAGACGGGAGGGCCTCAGGACGAGCAGTACTTC
NA,once,TRBV28,TRBJ1-1,CASHAEMNTEAFF,TGTGCCAGCCACGCAGAGATGAACACTGAAGCTTTCTTT
NA,many,TRBV28,TRBJ1-5,CASSFGGIQPQHF,TGTGCCAGCAGTTTCGGGGGGATTCAGCCCCAGCATTTT
TRBD1,NA,TRBV28,TRBJ2-6,CASSFTGVFGANVLTF,TGTGCCAGCAGTTTTACAGGGGTGTTTGGGGCCAACGTCCTGACTTTC
NA,NA,TRBV19,TRBJ2-7,CASSTQGFSYEQYF,TGTGCCAGTAGTACACAGGGTTTCTCCTACGAGCAGTACTTC
TRBD2,NA,TRBV6-6,TRBJ2-7,CASSPSSGRSYEQYF,TGTGCCAGCAGTCCATCTAGCGGACGCTCCTACGAGCAGTACTTC
NA,NA,TRBV5-6,TRBJ2-3,CASSPGGEILTDTQYF,TGTGCCAGCAGCCCAGGGGGGGAGATACTCACAGATACGCAGTATTTT
TRBD1,NA,TRBV6-6,TRBJ1-5,CASRPGQGSNQPQHF,TGTGCCAGCAGACCGGGACAGGGAAGCAATCAGCCCCAGCATTTT
NA,NA,TRBV10-2,TRBJ2-7,CASRRANDEQYF,TGCGCCAGCCGCAGGGCGAACGACGAGCAGTACTTC
NA,NA,TRBV28,TRBJ1-1,CASGRGGLNTEASF,TGTGCCAGCGGCCGCGGGGGGCTGAACACTGAAGCTTCCTTT
TRBD2,NA,TRBV5-4,TRBJ2-7,CASSLSLAGAEQYF,TGTGCCAGCAGCTTGTCCCTAGCGGGAGCCGAGCAGTACTTC
TRBD2,NA,TRBV19,TRBJ2-7,CASSQGAGDASYEQYF,TGTGCCAGTAGTCAAGGAGCGGGGGACGCCTCCTACGAGCAGTACTTC
NA,NA,TRBV9,TRBJ1-1,CASSVSGAGGATEAFF,TGTGCCAGCAGCGTATCCGGCGCTGGAGGGGCCACTGAAGCTTTCTTT
NA,NA,TRBV6-5,TRBJ2-7,CASSYRDGESEQYF,TGTGCCAGCAGTTACCGGGACGGGGAAAGCGAGCAGTACTTC
NA,NA,TRBV7-2,TRBJ1-5,CASSRDSNQPQHF,TGTGCCAGCAGCCGAGACAGTAATCAGCCCCAGCATTTT
NA,NA,TRBV7-9,TRBJ1-5,CASSLESNQPQHF,TGTGCCAGCAGCTTAGAGAGCAATCAGCCCCAGCATTTT